These T cell receptor beta chains were read from a single sample in a study of PD-1 blockade in mismatch repair-deficient tumors. Assay used: immunoSEQ multiplex PCR; TCRdb lists only in-frame clones, some missing. The data hold some 120,000 clones, with approximately 90% observed a single time. The specimen was peripheral blood, collected 44 weeks after starting pembrolizumab. These receptors were taken from an adult with mismatch repair-deficient cancer. Each CDR3 is given with its conserved first and last residue. D genes are given only for firm matches. A row's size may be missing; if present it is once, few, many or a size class.

>TRBJ2-5|TRBV2|once|.
TGTGCCAGCAGTGTAGGAGAGACCCAGTACTTC
CASSVGETQYF
>TRBJ1-4|TRBV18|.|.
TGTGCCAGCTCACCATCGTGGGGCGCGGATGAAAAACTGTTTTTT
CASSPSWGADEKLFF
>TRBJ2-1|TRBV7-9|once|TRBD2
TGTGCCAGCAGCGCTCCTAGCGGGAGAGAAAGCTCCTACAATGAGCAGTTCTTC
CASSAPSGRESSYNEQFF
>TRBJ2-3|TRBV27|.|.
TGTGCCAGCAGTTTACAGAGGCAGGACCGCACAGATACGCAGTATTTT
CASSLQRQDRTDTQYF
>TRBJ2-3|TRBV4-1|.|.
TGCGCCAGCAGCCAAGGGGGGGTGACTGCGATCGGAGATACGCAGTATTTT
CASSQGGVTAIGDTQYF
>TRBJ2-5|TRBV28|.|.
TGTGCCAGCAGCAGCGGTCGAGGGAGAGAGACCCAGTACTTC
CASSSGRGRETQYF
>TRBJ2-5|TRBV28|once|TRBD2
TGTGCCAGCAGTCCGTCTAGCGGGAGGGCCGAGGAGACCCAGTACTTC
CASSPSSGRAEETQYF
>TRBJ2-1|TRBV19|few|.
TGTGCCAGTAGTAGGACCCGGACATACAATGAGCAGTTCTTC
CASSRTRTYNEQFF
>TRBJ2-3|TRBV9|.|.
TGTGCCAGCAGCGTAGGGAGGGGACATACGCAGTATTTT
CASSVGRGHTQYF
>TRBJ2-7|TRBV30|.|.
TGTGCCTGGAGTGTGTCAGGGAGGGAGCAGTACTTC
CAWSVSGREQYF
>TRBJ1-2|TRBV7-3|.|.
TGTGCCAGCAGCTTAACGCCGAGGGGCTATGGCTACACCTTC
CASSLTPRGYGYTF
>TRBJ1-1|TRBV27|.|.
TGTGCCAGCAGTTTGGGGGGCCGGGCTTTCTTT
CASSLGGRAFF
>TRBJ2-2|TRBV2|.|.
TGTGCCAGCGTTACTGGACAGAACACCGGGGAGCTGTTTTTT
CASVTGQNTGELFF
>TRBJ2-3|TRBV11-2|.|.
TGTGCCAGCAGCCCCCGAGGGGTAGCGGTAGCTTGGGATACGCAGTATTTT
CASSPRGVAVAWDTQYF
>TRBJ2-5|TRBV29-1|once|TRBD2
TGCAGCGTTCAGTGGCTAGCGGAAGAGACCCAGTACTTC
CSVQWLAEETQYF
>TRBJ2-2|TRBV7-9|.|.
TGTGCCAGCAGCCGCGACGACAGAGGGCCGGATCACGGGGAGCTGTTTTTT
CASSRDDRGPDHGELFF
>TRBJ1-4|TRBV27|.|.
TGTGCCAGCAGGCGAACGCCCGGAACGGGTGAAAAACTGTTTTTT
CASRRTPGTGEKLFF
>TRBJ2-5|TRBV11-2|once|.
TGTGCCAGCAGCTTACGGCTGGGCAAGGCAGAGACCCAGTACTTC
CASSLRLGKAETQYF
>TRBJ2-5|TRBV7-2|.|TRBD2
TGTGCCAGCAGCTTAAGGTCTAGCGGTACCCAGTACTTC
CASSLRSSGTQYF
>TRBJ2-7|TRBV27|.|.
TGTGCCAGCAGTCTCATCCACGAGCAGTACTTC
CASSLIHEQYF
>TRBJ1-2|TRBV15|.|.
TGTGCCACCAGCGGAGTAAACAAACTGTATGGCTACACCTTC
CATSGVNKLYGYTF
>TRBJ1-1|TRBV19|.|.
TGTGCCAGTAGTCCACGGGTCGGCACTGAAGCTTTCTTT
CASSPRVGTEAFF
>TRBJ2-7|TRBV5-4|.|TRBD1
TGTGCCAGCAGCCCCGGGACAGGGCCAACGGACGAGCAGTACTTC
CASSPGTGPTDEQYF
>TRBJ2-1|TRBV6-5|.|.
TGTGCCAGCAGTTACAACCAGAATGAGCAGTTCTTC
CASSYNQNEQFF
>TRBJ2-1|TRBV11-2|.|.
TGTGCCAGCAGCTTAGGAACCCGGCGTGAGCAGTTCTTC
CASSLGTRREQFF
>TRBJ2-1|TRBV4-3|.|.
TGCGCCAGCAGCCATGTAGTTAAGAGCTTGGGTGAGCAGTTCTTC
CASSHVVKSLGEQFF
>TRBJ1-3|TRBV10-3|.|.
TGTGCCATCAGTGAGTCCCGGGCCTCTGGAAACACCATATATTTT
CAISESRASGNTIYF
>TRBJ2-1|TRBV28|.|.
TGTGCCAGCAGTTTCCTACCGGCAGACAGAGACAATGAGCAGTTCTTC
CASSFLPADRDNEQFF
>TRBJ1-2|TRBV2|.|TRBD1
TGTGCCAGTACGGGACAGCGGAACTATGGCTACACCTTC
CASTGQRNYGYTF
>TRBJ2-7|TRBV11-2|.|.
TGTGCCAGCAGCCCACTCGGGCACGAGCAGTACTTC
CASSPLGHEQYF
>TRBJ2-3|TRBV5-6|.|TRBD2
TGTGCCAGCAGCTTGGAACTAGCGGGAGGGCAATCAGATACGCAGTATTTT
CASSLELAGGQSDTQYF
>TRBJ2-2|TRBV7-9|.|TRBD1
TGTGCCAGCAGCCTAGGGACAGCGAACACCGGGGAGCTGTTTTTT
CASSLGTANTGELFF
>TRBJ1-4|TRBV19|once|.
TGTGCCAGTAGTATTGCCCGGACCCCTAATGAAAAACTGTTTTTT
CASSIARTPNEKLFF
>TRBJ2-5|TRBV11-3|.|TRBD2
TGTGCCAGCAGCTTACGGGAGGCCCAGTACTTC
CASSLREAQYF
>TRBJ2-7|TRBV6-5|.|.
TGTGCCAGCAGTTACCGACCCCATCACTACGAGCAGTACTTC
CASSYRPHHYEQYF
>TRBJ2-1|TRBV6-1|.|.
TGTGCCAGCAGTCCTTCAGGGATCGCCTACAATGAGCAGTTCTTC
CASSPSGIAYNEQFF
>TRBJ2-5|TRBV7-6|.|.
TGTGCCAGCAGCTCCCCGATCTTGTTGCGCCAAGAGACCCAGTACTTC
CASSSPILLRQETQYF
>TRBJ2-7|TRBV27|.|.
TGTGCCAGCAGTTTATCGAGCGGATCCTACGAGCAGTACTTC
CASSLSSGSYEQYF
>TRBJ2-4|TRBV5-1|.|.
TGCGCCAGCACCAAGGAGGCTGGGGGATTTGTCAAAAACATTCAGTACTTC
CASTKEAGGFVKNIQYF
>TRBJ2-2|TRBV10-3|once|.
TGTGCCACCGGGGGGCCGAGCCTCACCGGGGAGCTGTTTTTT
CATGGPSLTGELFF
>TRBJ2-7|TRBV6-1|once|.
TGTGCCAGCAGGGGAGACACTGGCACTGCCTACGAGCAGTACTTC
CASRGDTGTAYEQYF
>TRBJ2-7|TRBV5-5|.|TRBD1
TGTGCCAGCAGCTTGGTACAGGGGGTCAGCTACGAGCAGTACTTC
CASSLVQGVSYEQYF
>TRBJ2-3|TRBV5-1|.|TRBD2
TGCGCCAGCAGCACTAGCGGGATTAGCACAGATACGCAGTATTTT
CASSTSGISTDTQYF
>TRBJ2-7|TRBV7-2|.|.
TGTGCCAGCAGCTCCGGCAGGAGCGGAAGCTCCTACGAGCAGTACTTC
CASSSGRSGSSYEQYF
>TRBJ2-5|TRBV4-1|.|TRBD1
TGCGCCAGCAGCCAAGCAGGGACAGGAAAGGGAGAGACCCAGTACTTC
CASSQAGTGKGETQYF
>TRBJ2-7|TRBV27|few|TRBD2
TGTGCCAGCAGTTTGTATAGCGGGAGTATATACGAGCAGTACTTC
CASSLYSGSIYEQYF
>TRBJ2-1|TRBV28|.|TRBD1
TGTGCCAGCAGTTTCTTACCCGGACAGGGCTACAATGAGCAGTTCTTC
CASSFLPGQGYNEQFF
>TRBJ2-1|TRBV15|.|TRBD2
TGTGCCACCAGCGGGTGGACTAGCGGCTACAATGAGCAGTTCTTC
CATSGWTSGYNEQFF